This TCR beta chain was recovered during a study of identical twins. V lost 4 bases and J lost 4; bases outside the gene matches: 7. Germline CDR1 reads SGHTA; CDR2 reads FQGNSA. This CDR3 is built from 15 residues. One entry per CDR3 protein, called by TCRdb with MiXCR from the 5' RACE reads. The sample records 450,000 to 650,000 distinct CDR3 sequences, roughly 15% being singletons. This sample was also put to use in a study of yellow fever vaccine responses in identical twins.

The chain is built from TRBV7-2 and TRBJ1-5; 7 bases match TRBD1. This TCR was recovered from a woman under 30 in good health. The specimen sequenced was CD4+ T cells sorted from blood. CDR3 in amino acids: CASSSPQGRNQPQHF. CDR3 coding DNA: TGTGCCAGCAGCTCGCCACAGGGGAGGAATCAGCCCCAGCATTTT.